This TCR beta chain came from a study of shared clonotypes between healthy human individuals. The CDR3 runs 16 residues. V lost 4 bases, J lost 7 bases, and 12 bases stayed unmatched. Germline CDR1 SGDLS, CDR2 YYNGEE. On sorted subsets, replicate PCRs used 200 to 250 ng DNA, or tens of thousands of T cell genomes. TCRdb's table, derived via immunoSEQ multiplex PCR, lists solely in-frame clones and lacks some. The sample has roughly 1 million clones, about 70% seen once; the top ten hold about 1.5%. A split of CD4+ cells into CD45RA+ naive and CD45RA-negative memory subsets was performed. The origin of this receptor is a man between 18 and 35 years old in good health. The J gene is TRBJ2-7, the V gene TRBV9; 12 bases align to TRBD2. The source material was memory CD4+ T cells sorted from blood. Regarding subset: CD45RA-negative fraction. The CDR3 here is CASSTPLAGGSREQYF. Written as DNA, the CDR3 is TGTGCCAGCAGCACCCCACTAGCGGGAGGTAGTCGGGAGCAGTACTTC.